Sequencing of this TCR beta chain was carried out in a study of blood T cell repertoires in COVID-19. Study in general: The United States, Italy and Spain provided the acute and convalescent COVID-19 samples. The cDNA or gDNA used as material had been derived from T cells, B-cell-depleted T cells, or PBMCs.

Trimming took 3 bases from V and 4 from J, leaving 3 bases between them. This CDR3 region has 11 residues. A note on this clone: This sample includes further DNA sequences coding for the same CDR3.

Here immunoSEQ multiplex PCR was the method, and the copy in TCRdb shows in-frame clones only, minus some. Of 110,000 or so clones in the sample, 80% to 90% were seen once. The receptor's source is a man aged 40-49 years with acute or convalescent COVID-19. The chain employs TRBV12-3 or TRBV12-4 and TRBJ2-5; D call uncertain. Sequencing was performed on peripheral blood. The CDR3 bases are TGTGCCAGCAGTTTCGGAGAGACCCAGTACTTC. Amino acids: CASSFGETQYF.